The present entry profiles one T cell receptor (beta chain) with its context. The antigen remains unidentified. This CDR3 has 17 amino acids. Germline V gene lookup returns CDR1 LGHDT and CDR2 YNNKEL (reference sequence). This entry belongs to a study of T cells expressing NK-cell markers. Study-level information: Cells sorted as CD3+CD56+NKG2C+, CD3+CD56+NKG2C- and CD3+CD56-NKG2C+ T cells supplied the TCR beta repertoires.

Study-level results: Four donors' CD3+CD56-NKG2C+ cells were dominated by the same clonotypes. In more than 5 donors, dominant CD3+CD56+NKG2C+ clones formed roughly 1.0-8% of CD8+ cells.

5'RACE template switching with UMIs generated TCR beta cDNA. TCRdb re-called the 5' RACE reads; every CDR3 protein appears as one record, without DNA. The table lists roughly 380,000 distinct CDR3 sequences. This chain connects TRBV3-1 to TRBJ2-7; the D call from TCRdb, TRBD2, cannot be confirmed without DNA. Sequencing used blood T cells: a sorted CD56 or NKG2C T cell subset, CD4+ or CD8+ T cells, or bulk PBMC T cells (not recorded which). This clonotype was obtained from a man between 18 and 69 years old in good health. The CDR3 region is CASSRPGLAGGAYEQYF.